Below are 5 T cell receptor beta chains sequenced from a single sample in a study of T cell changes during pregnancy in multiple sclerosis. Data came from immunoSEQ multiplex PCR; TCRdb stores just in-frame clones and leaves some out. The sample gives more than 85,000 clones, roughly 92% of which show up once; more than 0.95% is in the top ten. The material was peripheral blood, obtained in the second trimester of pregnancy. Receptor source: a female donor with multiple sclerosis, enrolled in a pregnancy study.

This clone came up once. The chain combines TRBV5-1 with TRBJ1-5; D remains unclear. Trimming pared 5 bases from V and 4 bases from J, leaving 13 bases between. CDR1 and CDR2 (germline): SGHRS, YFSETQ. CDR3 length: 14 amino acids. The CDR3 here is CASRRGLGNQPQHF. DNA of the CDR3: TGCGCCAGCAGGCGCGGGCTTGGGAATCAGCCCCAGCATTTT.

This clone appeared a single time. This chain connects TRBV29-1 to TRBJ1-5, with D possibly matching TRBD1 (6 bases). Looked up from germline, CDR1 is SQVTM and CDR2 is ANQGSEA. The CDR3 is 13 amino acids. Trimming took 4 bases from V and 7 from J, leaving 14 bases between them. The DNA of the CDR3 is TGCAGCGTTGTGGGGGACATTGAACAGCCCCAGCATTTT. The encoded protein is CSVVGDIEQPQHF.

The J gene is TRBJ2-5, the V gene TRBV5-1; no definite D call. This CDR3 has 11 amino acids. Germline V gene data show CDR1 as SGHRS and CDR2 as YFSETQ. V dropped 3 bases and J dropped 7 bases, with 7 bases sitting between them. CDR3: CASSWHTTQYF. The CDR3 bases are TGCGCCAGCAGCTGGCACACGACCCAGTACTTC.

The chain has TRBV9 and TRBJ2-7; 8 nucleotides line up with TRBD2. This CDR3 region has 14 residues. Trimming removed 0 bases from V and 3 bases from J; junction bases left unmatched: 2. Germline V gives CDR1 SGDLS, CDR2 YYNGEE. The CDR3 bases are TGTGCCAGCAGCGTAGACCTAGCGGGCTACGAGCAGTACTTC. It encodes CASSVDLAGYEQYF.

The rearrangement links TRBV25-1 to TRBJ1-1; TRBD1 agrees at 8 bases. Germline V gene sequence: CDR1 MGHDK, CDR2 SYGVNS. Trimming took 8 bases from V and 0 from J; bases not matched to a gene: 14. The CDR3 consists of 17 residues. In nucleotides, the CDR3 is TGTGCCAGCGGATTAAGGAGACAGGGGTACATGAACACTGAAGCTTTCTTT. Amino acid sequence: CASGLRRQGYMNTEAFF.